The 12 T cell receptor beta chains listed next were all sequenced from one sample in a study of TIL therapy for anti-PD-1-resistant metastatic lung cancer. This was the immunoSEQ v3 assay. Sequencing was performed with immunoSEQ multiplex PCR; in TCRdb, only in-frame clones are kept and a portion is missing. Of more than 20,000 clones in the sample, more than 60% were seen once. Time point here: pre-treatment sample, taken before nivolumab and TIL therapy. Specimen: blood, collected at baseline. These receptors were collected from a person aged 30 to 80 with non-small cell lung cancer.

The chain combines TRBV4-3 with TRBJ1-4, with D possibly being TRBD1 (5 bases). This CDR3 has 15 residues. Deletions cut 5 bases from V and 5 bases from J, with 15 bases between. Germline CDR1 LGHNA, CDR2 YSLEER. The CDR3 reads CASSSNQGGNEKLFF. For the CDR3, the DNA is TGCGCCAGCAGCTCAAACCAGGGCGGCAATGAAAAACTGTTTTTT.

The chain has TRBV7-9 and TRBJ2-7, with a possible D match to TRBD2 (5 bases). The CDR3 runs 14 residues. V was cut by 2 bases and J by 3 bases, with 11 bases left in between. Germline V gene data show CDR1 as SEHNR and CDR2 as FQNEAQ (reference sequence). Written as DNA, the CDR3 is TGTGCCAGCAGCTTAAGTGGACTCGTCTACGAGCAGTACTTC. This encodes CASSLSGLVYEQYF. The full variable domain, in which reference TRBV7-9 and TRBJ2-7 provide the parts outside the CDR3, is DTGVSQNPRHKITKRGQNVTFRCDPISEHNRLYWYRQTLGQGPEFLTYFQNEAQLEKSRLLSDRFSAERPKGSFSTLEIQRTEQGDSAMYLCASSLSGLVYEQYFGPGTRLTVT.

The chain is built from TRBV27 and TRBJ2-3; TRBD1 matches at 8 bases. The J segment lost 1 base and the V segment lost 5 bases, leaving 14 bases of the junction unmatched. Germline V gives CDR1 MNHEY, CDR2 SMNVEV (reference sequence). The CDR3 is made up of 18 amino acids. The CDR3 DNA is TGTGCCAGCAGTCCCAGGGGGCGAGGGAATCTAGGCACAGATACGCAGTATTTT. It translates to CASSPRGRGNLGTDTQYF.

In its sample, this clone was seen a few times. This sequence joins TRBV9 and TRBJ1-1; a possible D gene is TRBD1 (5 bases). The CDR3 loop spans 17 amino acids. Germline CDR1 reads SGDLS; CDR2 reads YYNGEE. V gave up 0 bases and J gave up 3 bases, with 18 bases separating them. CDR3 region: CASSVGITAGLDTEAFF. Here the CDR3 DNA reads TGTGCCAGCAGCGTAGGAATAACGGCAGGGTTAGACACTGAAGCTTTCTTT.

The rearrangement links TRBV6-1 to TRBJ2-7; D perhaps matches TRBD1 (5 bases). This CDR3 comprises 12 residues. The V end was cut by 5 bases, the J end by 5 bases, with 10 bases between. CDR1 and CDR2 (germline): MNHNS, SASEGT. This CDR3 reads CASSQGAHEQYF. In DNA, the CDR3 is TGTGCCAGCAGTCAGGGCGCCCACGAGCAGTACTTC.

The chain joins TRBV9 to TRBJ2-5; weak D call: TRBD1 (5 bases). Germline V gene data show CDR1 as SGDLS and CDR2 as YYNGEE. CDR3 size: 14 residues. Trimming took off 2 bases at V and 11 bases at J, with 19 bases between the two ends. CDR3 in amino acids: CASSVLDSFGKQYF. For the CDR3, the DNA is TGTGCCAGCAGCGTCTTAGACAGCTTTGGCAAGCAGTACTTC. The full variable domain, its missing parts supplied by reference TRBV9 and TRBJ2-5, is DSGVTQTPKHLITATGQRVTLRCSPRSGDLSVYWYQQSLDQGLQFLIQYYNGEERAKGNILERFSAQQFPDLHSELNLSSLELGDSALYFCASSVLDSFGKQYFGPGTRLLVL.

The CDR3 reads CASSEVGDTQYF. As DNA, the CDR3 is TGTGCCAGCAGTGAAGTCGGAGATACGCAGTATTTT. This chain links TRBV6-1 with TRBJ2-3; D gene uncertain. V lost 1 base and J lost 5, with 4 bases in between. Germline V CDR1 and CDR2: MNHNS, SASEGT. The CDR3 covers 12 residues.

This clone was seen a few times. This chain connects TRBV9 to TRBJ1-1; D is uncertain. Trimming took 0 bases from V and 0 from J, leaving 6 bases between them. This CDR3 is built from 14 residues. Germline values: CDR1 SGDLS, CDR2 YYNGEE. The CDR3 sequence is CASSVDGMNTEAFF. DNA for the CDR3: TGTGCCAGCAGCGTAGACGGTATGAACACTGAAGCTTTCTTT.

This chain joins TRBV28 and TRBJ2-5, with 7 bases matching TRBD1. The DNA matches TRBJ2-7 better at its end, which makes the J call doubtful. This CDR3 is built from 14 residues. CDR1 and CDR2 (germline): MDHEN, SYDVKM. CDR3: CASSFGDRDYEQYF. CDR3 nucleotide sequence: TGTGCCAGCAGTTTTGGAGACAGGGACTACGAGCAGTACTTC.

V gene TRBV5-1 combines with J gene TRBJ2-2, with 7 bases fitting TRBD1. CDR1 SGHRS and CDR2 YFSETQ come from the germline V gene. This CDR3 is built from 15 residues. The trim removed 3 bases at V and 4 bases at J, leaving 6 bases unmatched. The chain's CDR3 is CASSSQTGTTGELFF. CDR3 nucleotide sequence: TGCGCCAGCAGCTCCCAGACAGGGACCACCGGGGAGCTGTTTTTT.

This clone was picked up a small number of times. The chain is built from TRBV6-5 and TRBJ1-3; 7 bases match TRBD1. J was trimmed by 7 bases and V by 5 bases; bases with no gene match: 5. Germline-derived CDR1 and CDR2 are MNHEY and SVGAGI. The CDR3 spans 13 residues. CDR3 in amino acids: CASSRDSWNTIYF. CDR3 in DNA: TGTGCCAGCAGTCGGGACAGTTGGAACACCATATATTTT.

V and J are TRBV5-1 and TRBJ2-7; D not certain. CDR3 length: 15 amino acids. V was pared by 0 bases and J by 0 bases, with 10 bases between. Germline CDR1 reads SGHRS; CDR2 reads YFSETQ. The CDR3 DNA reads TGCGCCAGCAGCTTGGCCTCAGCGATCTCCTACGAGCAGTACTTC. Encoded protein: CASSLASAISYEQYF.